Sequencing of this T cell receptor (beta chain) was carried out in a study of blood T cell repertoires in COVID-19. Across the study: Sample material is recorded as cDNA or gDNA derived from T cells, B-cell-depleted T cells, or PBMCs.

In terms of age and location, participants ranged from roughly 18 to 90 years and lived in 24 US areas. Each participant's cohort was designated according to participant-reported clinical history. Two negative PCRs, clearance, or symptom resolution characterized the recovered Cohort 3 donors. The method was immunoSEQ multiplex PCR; TCRdb's version includes in-frame clones alone and lacks a portion of them. There are hundreds of thousands of clones in the sample; 86% occur only once, and roughly 1.9% lies in the top ten. This CDR3 is 18 amino acids long. V lost 1 base and J 2 bases, leaving 15 bases between the germline ends. Germline lookup yields CDR1 ENHRY and CDR2 SYGVKD.

The chain carries TRBV10-3 and TRBJ2-6; D might be TRBD1 (6 bases). This TCR was sampled from a woman between 45 and 60 years old who had recovered from COVID-19. Sequencing used PBMCs or T cells enriched from blood (not recorded which). CDR3 in DNA: TGTGCCATCAGTGAGTTTCCTTCACAGGGTACTGGGGCCAACGTCCTGACTTTC. Translated, it gives CAISEFPSQGTGANVLTF.